This record looks at one TCR beta chain sequence and its context. Trimming removed 3 bases at V and 2 bases at J, with 10 bases between. Germline-derived CDR1 and CDR2 are SQVTM and ANQGSEA. This CDR3 region has 13 residues. This sample is part of a study of blood T cell repertoires in COVID-19. Study overall: The United States, Italy and Spain were the sources of the acute and convalescent COVID-19 samples.

Per the original data handling: Nucleated cell number was recorded as an estimate derived from reference gene primer amplification. Sequenced by immunoSEQ multiplex PCR; TCRdb stores in-frame clones only, minus some. V, J and clone size reflect that table, while D and trimming were determined from the DNA. This table holds 90,000 to 150,000 clones, 82% found once. The chain recombines TRBV29-1 with TRBJ1-1, with D maybe TRBD1 (5 bases). The source is a human donor in a cohort sampled during active COVID-19. The sample was peripheral blood. The CDR3 DNA follows: TGCAGCGTTGAGGGGGGGGGAAACACTGAAGCTTTCTTT. Translated: CSVEGGGNTEAFF.